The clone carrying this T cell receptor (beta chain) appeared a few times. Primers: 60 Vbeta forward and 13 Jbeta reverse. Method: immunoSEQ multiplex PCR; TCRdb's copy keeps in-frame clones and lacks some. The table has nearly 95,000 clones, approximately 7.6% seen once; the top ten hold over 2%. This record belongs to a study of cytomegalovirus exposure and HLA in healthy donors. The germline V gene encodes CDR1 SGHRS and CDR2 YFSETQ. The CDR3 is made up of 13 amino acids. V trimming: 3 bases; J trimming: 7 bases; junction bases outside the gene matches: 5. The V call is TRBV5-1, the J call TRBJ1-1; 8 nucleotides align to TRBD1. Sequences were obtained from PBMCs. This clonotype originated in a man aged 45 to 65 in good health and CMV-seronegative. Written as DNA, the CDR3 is TGCGCCAGCAGCTCGACAGGGGAGGGTGAAGCTTTCTTT. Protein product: CASSSTGEGEAFF.